Listed below are T cell receptor beta chains from one sample, sequenced in a study of blood T cell repertoires in COVID-19. Clones were sequenced by immunoSEQ multiplex PCR, and TCRdb holds only the in-frame ones, with some missing. The sample has fewer than 350,000 clones; 70% to 90% are singletons. The specimen was PBMCs or T cells enriched from blood (not recorded which). Receptor source: a man aged 25 to 40 who had recovered from COVID-19. The CDR3 runs from the conserved cysteine through the conserved F or W. The D gene is left open where the match is weak. Clone sizes are given selectively: once, few, many, or a class where the clone is expanded.

V	J	D	size	length	DNA	CDR3
TRBV6-5	TRBJ1-1	TRBD1	-	13	TGTGCCAGCAACAGGGGGGTGAACACTGAAGCTTTCTTT	CASNRGVNTEAFF
TRBV7-3	TRBJ2-1	-	-	13	TGTGCCAGCAGCTTAAGTTCGTCTAATGAGCAGTTCTTC	CASSLSSSNEQFF
TRBV9	TRBJ1-1	-	-	15	TGTGCCAGCAGCGTAGCTTATGAGATGAACACTGAAGCTTTCTTT	CASSVAYEMNTEAFF
TRBV5-1	TRBJ2-3	TRBD2	-	16	TGCGCCAGCAGCCAGGGGACTAGCGGAAGCACAGATACGCAGTATTTT	CASSQGTSGSTDTQYF
TRBV5-1	TRBJ1-1	-	-	13	TGCGCCAGCAGCTTGACAGAGAACACTGAAGCTTTCTTT	CASSLTENTEAFF
TRBV19	TRBJ2-2	-	-	13	TGTGCCAGTAGTCGTCGGAACACCGGGGAGCTGTTTTTT	CASSRRNTGELFF
TRBV3-1/TRBV3-2	TRBJ2-5	-	-	16	TGTGCCAGCAGCCAAGATTGGCGGGGCTCCCAAGAGACCCAGTACTTC	CASSQDWRGSQETQYF
TRBV29-1	TRBJ1-1	-	-	13	TGCAGCGTGACCTGGGGCAGGGGCGCTGAAGCTTTCTTT	CSVTWGRGAEAFF
TRBV5-5	TRBJ2-2	-	-	16	TGTGCCAGCAGCTTGGGTCCGGGGGCGAACACCGGGGAGCTGTTTTTT	CASSLGPGANTGELFF
TRBV6-1	TRBJ2-5	TRBD1	-	13	TGTGCCAGCAGTGACAGGGGGTTTGGGACCCAGTACTTC	CASSDRGFGTQYF
TRBV7-9	TRBJ2-7	TRBD1	once	13	TGTGCCAGCAGCCCTAGGACAGGGCCAAAGCAGTACTTC	CASSPRTGPKQYF
TRBV5-4	TRBJ1-2	-	-	15	TGTGCCAGCAGCTTGGACGGAGTCTCTAACTATGGCTACACCTTC	CASSLDGVSNYGYTF
TRBV9	TRBJ1-1	-	-	14	TGTGCCAGCAGCGTAGACGGGGGAGACACTGAAGCTTTCTTT	CASSVDGGDTEAFF
TRBV9	TRBJ1-1	-	-	15	TGTGCCAGCAGCCCTCCAGGGGCGGGCGACACTGAAGCTTTCTTT	CASSPPGAGDTEAFF
TRBV7-9	TRBJ1-1	-	-	11	TGTGCCAGCAGCCGGGAGGCTGAAGCTTTCTTT	CASSREAEAFF
TRBV5-1	TRBJ2-7	TRBD1	-	14	TGCGCCAGCAGCTTGGGGGGACAGGGCGCCGAGCAGTACTTC	CASSLGGQGAEQYF
TRBV5-1	TRBJ2-7	-	-	14	TGCGCCAGCTCATTGGCAGGATCGTCCTACGAGCAGTACTTC	CASSLAGSSYEQYF
TRBV7-9	TRBJ2-6	-	-	16	TGTGCCAGCAGCTATATCAGGGTCTCCGGGGCCAACGTCCTGACTTTC	CASSYIRVSGANVLTF